These 21 T cell receptor beta chains were sequenced from one sample in a study of T cells in Graves' hyperthyroidism and ophthalmopathy. TCR beta CDR3 sequences were amplified from RNA transcripts. The TCR CDR3 first-round RT-PCR relied on the HTBI primer set. Via MiXCR, TCRdb re-called the multiplex PCR reads, giving one row per CDR3 protein. The data hold 550,000 to 600,000 distinct CDR3 sequences, with around 45% observed a single time. The sequenced material came from peripheral blood or thyroid tissue (not recorded which). The receptors derive from an adult woman with Graves' disease, either hyperthyroidism or ophthalmopathy (not recorded which).

The V gene is TRBV10-3, the J gene TRBJ1-6; 8 bases are a match to TRBD1. The CDR3 totals 13 residues. The germline CDR1 and CDR2 sequences are ENHRY and SYGVKD. After removal of 6 bases from V and 10 bases from J, the junction contained 5 bases not matched to a gene. The chain's CDR3 is CAISGRQGSPLHF. CDR3 in DNA: TGTGCCATCAGCGGAAGACAGGGGTCACCCCTCCACTTT.

Ten or more counts support this clonotype. The rearrangement joins TRBV20-1 to TRBJ2-6, with no clear D. This CDR3 is 13 amino acids long. Trimming left V 7 bases short and J 0 bases short, with 7 bases between. Germline lookup yields CDR1 DFQATT and CDR2 SNEGSKA (reference sequence). This CDR3 is CSVGFSGANVLTF. For the CDR3, the DNA is TGCAGTGTTGGATTCTCTGGGGCCAACGTCCTGACTTTC.

At least ten counts were recorded for this clonotype. The chain uses TRBV5-6 and TRBJ2-7, with 9 bases matching TRBD1. The CDR3 runs 15 residues. V lost 0 bases, J lost 4 bases, and 5 bases stayed unmatched. Germline assignment: CDR1 SGHDT and CDR2 YYEEEE. In nucleotides, the CDR3 is TGTGCCAGCAGCTTGGAAGGACAGGGGCGATACGAGCAGTACTTC. Amino acid sequence: CASSLEGQGRYEQYF. Complete variable domain (other parts from reference TRBV5-6 and TRBJ2-7): DAGVTQSPTHLIKTRGQQVTLRCSPKSGHDTVSWYQQALGQGPQFIFQYYEEEERQRGNFPDRFSGHQFPNYSSELNVNALLLGDSALYLCASSLEGQGRYEQYFGPGTRLTVT.

At least ten counts were recorded for this clonotype. This chain joins TRBV20-1 and TRBJ2-7; no clear D gene. V was trimmed by 5 bases and J by 0 bases, leaving 5 bases between them. The length of the CDR3 is 11 residues. CDR1 DFQATT and CDR2 SNEGSKA come from the germline V gene (reference sequence). The CDR3 loop reads CSAWTSYEQYF. The DNA for the CDR3 is TGCAGTGCTTGGACCTCCTACGAGCAGTACTTC.

The chain links TRBV7-2 to TRBJ1-1; D is undetermined. Per the germline V gene, CDR1 is SGHTA and CDR2 is FQGNSA. V lost 5 bases and J lost 6, with 10 bases in between. This CDR3 contains 12 residues. This CDR3 reads CASSPWVAEAFF. The DNA of the CDR3 is TGTGCCAGCAGCCCATGGGTCGCTGAAGCTTTCTTT.

This clonotype was picked up many times. The genes are TRBV29-1 and TRBJ1-2, with 9 bases aligning to TRBD1. The CDR3 contains 14 residues. Per the germline V gene, CDR1 is SQVTM and CDR2 is ANQGSEA. With V trimmed by 7 bases and J by 9 bases, 15 bases remained unmatched. The CDR3 DNA sequence: TGCAGCGCCCTCCCCGGGACAGGGCCTCTGAGCTACACCTTC. Translated: CSALPGTGPLSYTF.

The gene calls are TRBV28 and TRBJ1-5; D is ambiguous. The germline gives CDR1 MDHEN, CDR2 SYDVKM. The CDR3 length is 15 residues. The V and J ends lost 6 bases and 0 bases respectively, with 12 bases between them. The CDR3 reads CASSPLLGSNQPQHF. DNA for the CDR3: TGTGCCAGCAGCCCTCTCCTGGGTAGCAATCAGCCCCAGCATTTT. Using reference TRBV28 and TRBJ1-5 for the parts outside the CDR3, the full variable domain is DVKVTQSSRYLVKRTGEKVFLECVQDMDHENMFWYRQDPGLGLRLIYFSYDVKMKEKGDIPEGYSVSREKKERFSLILESASTNQTSMYLCASSPLLGSNQPQHFGDGTRLSIL.

This clonotype was seen once. The J gene is TRBJ1-3, the V gene TRBV5-6; the match to TRBD1 covers 7 bases. The V gene end was trimmed by 5 bases and the J gene end by 1 base; junction bases not matched to a gene: 6. The CDR3 covers 15 residues. The germline V gene encodes CDR1 SGHDT and CDR2 YYEEEE. CDR3: CASSRWDRSGNTIYF. In DNA, the CDR3 is TGTGCCAGCAGTAGATGGGACAGATCTGGAAACACCATATATTTT.

The chain couples TRBV28 to TRBJ2-7; D not resolved. CDR1 is MDHEN and CDR2 is SYDVKM in the germline V gene. The CDR3 is 11 residues long. V shed 6 bases and J shed 2 bases, with 5 bases lying between them. For the CDR3, the DNA is TGTGCCAGCAGATCCCCCTACGAGCAGTACTTC. Translated, it gives CASRSPYEQYF.

The rearrangement uses TRBV15 and TRBJ2-6; D gene unclear. V dropped 4 bases and J dropped 11 bases, with 18 bases sitting between them. The CDR3 has 15 amino acids. The germline V gene encodes CDR1 LNHNV and CDR2 YYDKDF (reference sequence). The CDR3 bases are TGTGCCACCAGCAAAAGGACGGGTAGAGATCACGTCCTGACTTTC. Its translation: CATSKRTGRDHVLTF.

V usage is TRBV7-2 and J usage is TRBJ2-3; 11 bases agree with TRBD2. The junction had 6 bases not matched to a gene; V was cut back by 4 bases and J by 6 bases. This CDR3 comprises 15 residues. Germline assignment: CDR1 SGHTA and CDR2 FQGNSA. CDR3 sequence: CASSSQLAGADTQYF. In nucleotides, the CDR3 is TGTGCCAGCAGCTCTCAACTAGCGGGAGCCGATACGCAGTATTTT.

This clonotype has a handful of counts. This chain links TRBV5-1 with TRBJ2-3; D is perhaps TRBD1 (6 bases). This CDR3 region has 14 residues. The germline V gene encodes CDR1 SGHRS and CDR2 YFSETQ. V lost 4 bases, J lost 0 bases, and 9 bases lay in between. CDR3 coding DNA: TGCGCCAGCAGCACAGGGAGTAGCACAGATACGCAGTATTTT. Translating it yields CASSTGSSTDTQYF.

A word on this clonotype: Because the CDR3's place on the DNA is in doubt, the DNA is left out and the CDR3 is given as listed by TCRdb. The chain links TRBV7-8 to TRBJ2-5; the table's D call TRBD1 went unverified against the DNA. The germline CDR1 and CDR2 sequences are SGHVS and FQNEAQ. Inclusive of both ends, the CDR3 amounts to 21 amino acids. CDR3 in amino acids: CASSPAGVYTEAFFGQGTQYF.

In this sample, this clonotype turned up many times. Its ends do not fully match the called genes, so a read error is possible. V gene TRBV2 combines with J gene TRBJ1-1, with 7 bases that match TRBD1. This CDR3 has 13 residues. Germline V lookup: CDR1 SNHLY, CDR2 FYNNEI. Here the CDR3 reads CASTGQMNTKAFF. CDR3 DNA: TGTGCCAGCACGGGACAGATGAACACTAAAGCTTTCTTT.

This clonotype was recorded many times. The chain recombines TRBV11-2 with TRBJ1-2, with D possibly TRBD1 on 6 matching bases. Germline-derived CDR1 and CDR2 are SGHAT and FQNNGV. With 0 bases removed from V and 5 bases from J, the gap between germline ends came to 16 bases. The CDR3 totals 16 residues. The CDR3 protein is CASSLEGGARLYGYTF. The CDR3 nucleotides are TGTGCCAGCAGCTTAGAGGGGGGGGCGCGTTTATATGGCTACACCTTC.

This clonotype was found many times. The chain is built from TRBV5-1 and TRBJ2-5; 9 positions match TRBD2. The length of the CDR3 is 15 residues. CDR1 and CDR2 from the germline V gene are SGHRS and YFSETQ. V was pared by 4 bases and J by 2 bases, with 6 bases of the junction left unmatched. CDR3 sequence (DNA): TGCGCCAGCAGCCCGACTAGCGGCAATCAAGAGACCCAGTACTTC. This sequence encodes CASSPTSGNQETQYF.

Ten or more counts support this clonotype. The rearrangement joins TRBV7-3 to TRBJ2-5; 8 positions match TRBD1. V shed 2 bases and J 5 bases; nucleotides not matched to a gene: 7. The CDR3 is 15 residues long. Per the germline V gene, CDR1 is SGHTA and CDR2 is FQGTGA. In DNA form, the CDR3 reads TGTGCCAGCAGCTTAGAGGACAGGGTTGGCGAGACCCAGTACTTC. It is translated as CASSLEDRVGETQYF.

This clonotype was observed once. The chain has TRBV5-1 and TRBJ2-1; D is unclear. Between the trimmed V and J ends, which lost 0 bases and 6 bases, there was a span of 7 bases. The CDR3 extends over 13 amino acids. In germline, CDR1 is SGHRS, CDR2 YFSETQ. The CDR3 sequence is CASSLDSANEQFF. The CDR3 region has the DNA TGCGCCAGCAGCTTGGATTCGGCCAATGAGCAGTTCTTC.

This clonotype was counted many times. The V gene is TRBV7-9, the J gene TRBJ2-7; D is perhaps TRBD2 (6 bases). This CDR3 has 16 residues. The germline CDR1 and CDR2 sequences are SEHNR and FQNEAQ (reference sequence). V was shortened by 0 bases and J by 3 bases, with 15 bases between the two germline ends. CDR3 in amino acids: CASSLARGTRDYEQYF. As DNA, the CDR3 is TGTGCCAGCAGCTTAGCGCGAGGGACTCGGGACTACGAGCAGTACTTC. Full variable domain (outside the CDR3, taken from reference TRBV7-9 and TRBJ2-7): DTGVSQNPRHKITKRGQNVTFRCDPISEHNRLYWYRQTLGQGPEFLTYFQNEAQLEKSRLLSDRFSAERPKGSFSTLEIQRTEQGDSAMYLCASSLARGTRDYEQYFGPGTRLTVT.

The CDR3 DNA sequence: TGTGCTAACGCGGGGACAGTACGTTATGGCTACACCTTC. Protein sequence: CANAGTVRYGYTF. The chain is built from TRBV15 and TRBJ1-2; TRBD1 agrees at 7 bases. Per the germline V gene, CDR1 is LNHNV and CDR2 is YYDKDF (reference sequence). The CDR3 has 13 amino acids.

This clonotype showed up just once. This chain joins TRBV2 and TRBJ1-1; 7 nucleotides line up with TRBD1. The V gene's germline CDR1 is SNHLY and CDR2 FYNNEI. J was trimmed by 5 bases and V by 7 bases; bases with no gene match: 10. This CDR3 has 14 amino acids. DNA of the CDR3: TGTGCCAGCACTTACACAGGGGAGAGTACTGAAGCTTTCTTT. Protein sequence: CASTYTGESTEAFF.